The clone carrying this TCR beta chain was picked up a small number of times. These data belong to a study of identical twins. The CDR3 covers 13 residues. Per germline, CDR1 SEHNR and CDR2 FQNEAQ (reference sequence). Between the trimmed V and J ends, which lost 6 bases and 5 bases, there was a span of 13 bases. TCRdb analysed the 5' RACE reads with MiXCR anew, one entry per CDR3 protein. Here the sample spans about 240,000 distinct CDR3 sequences, more than 9.5% being singletons. This sample also belongs to another study, concerning yellow fever vaccine responses in identical twins.

The chain carries TRBV7-9 and TRBJ2-5; possible D gene TRBD1, 6 bases. The TCR originated in a woman between 18 and 30 years old in good health. Sequenced sample: memory (CD45RO+) T cells sorted from blood. The CDR3 is CASRLAGAETQYF. The CDR3 DNA sequence: TGTGCCAGCAGGTTGGCAGGGGCGGAGACCCAGTACTTC.